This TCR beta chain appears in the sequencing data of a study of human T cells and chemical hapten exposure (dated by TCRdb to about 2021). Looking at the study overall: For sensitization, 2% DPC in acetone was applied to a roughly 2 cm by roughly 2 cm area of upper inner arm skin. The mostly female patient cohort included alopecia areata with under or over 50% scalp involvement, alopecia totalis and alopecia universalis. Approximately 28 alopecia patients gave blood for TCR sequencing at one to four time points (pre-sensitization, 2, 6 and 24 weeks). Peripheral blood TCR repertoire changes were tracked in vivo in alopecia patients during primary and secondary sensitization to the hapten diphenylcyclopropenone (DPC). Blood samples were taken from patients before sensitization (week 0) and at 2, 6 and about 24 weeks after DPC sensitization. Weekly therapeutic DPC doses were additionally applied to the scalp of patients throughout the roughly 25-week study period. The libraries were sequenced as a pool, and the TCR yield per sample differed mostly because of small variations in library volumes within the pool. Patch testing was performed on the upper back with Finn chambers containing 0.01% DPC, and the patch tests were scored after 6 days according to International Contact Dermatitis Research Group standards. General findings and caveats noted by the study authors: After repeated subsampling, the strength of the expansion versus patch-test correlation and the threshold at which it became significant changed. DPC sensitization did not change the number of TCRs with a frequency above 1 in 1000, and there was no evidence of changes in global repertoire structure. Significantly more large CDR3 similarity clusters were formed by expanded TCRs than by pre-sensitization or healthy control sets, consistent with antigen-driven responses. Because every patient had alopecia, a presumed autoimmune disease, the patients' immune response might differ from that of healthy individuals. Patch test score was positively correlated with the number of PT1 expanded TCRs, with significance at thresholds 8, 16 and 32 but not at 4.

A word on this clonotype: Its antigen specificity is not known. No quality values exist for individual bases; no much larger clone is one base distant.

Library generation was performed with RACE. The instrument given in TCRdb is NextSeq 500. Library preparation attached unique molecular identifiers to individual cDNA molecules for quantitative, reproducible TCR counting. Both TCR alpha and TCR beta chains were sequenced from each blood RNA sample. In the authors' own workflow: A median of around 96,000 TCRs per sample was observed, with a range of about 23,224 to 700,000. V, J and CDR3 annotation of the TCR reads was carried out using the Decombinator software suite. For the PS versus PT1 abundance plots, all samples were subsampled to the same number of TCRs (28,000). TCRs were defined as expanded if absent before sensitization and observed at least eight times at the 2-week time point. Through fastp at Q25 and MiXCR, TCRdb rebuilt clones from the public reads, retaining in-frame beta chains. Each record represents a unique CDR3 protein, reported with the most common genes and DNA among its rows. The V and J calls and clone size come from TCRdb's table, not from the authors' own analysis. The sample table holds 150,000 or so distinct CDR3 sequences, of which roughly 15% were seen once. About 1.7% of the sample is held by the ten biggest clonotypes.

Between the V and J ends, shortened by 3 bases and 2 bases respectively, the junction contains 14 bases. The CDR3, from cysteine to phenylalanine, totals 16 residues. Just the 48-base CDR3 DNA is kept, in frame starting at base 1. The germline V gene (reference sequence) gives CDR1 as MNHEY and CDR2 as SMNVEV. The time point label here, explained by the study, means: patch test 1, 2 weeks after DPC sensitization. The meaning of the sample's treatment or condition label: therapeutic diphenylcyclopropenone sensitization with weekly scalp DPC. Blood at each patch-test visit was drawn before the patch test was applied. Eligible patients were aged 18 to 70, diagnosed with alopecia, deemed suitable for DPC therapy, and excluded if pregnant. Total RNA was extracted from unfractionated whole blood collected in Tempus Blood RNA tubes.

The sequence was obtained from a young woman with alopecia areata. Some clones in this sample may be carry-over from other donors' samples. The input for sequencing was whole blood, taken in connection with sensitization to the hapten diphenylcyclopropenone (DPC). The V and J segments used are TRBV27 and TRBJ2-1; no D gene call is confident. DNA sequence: TGTGCCAGCAGTTTGAGTGCGTTTGGGGCCTACAATGAGCAGTTCTTC. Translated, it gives CASSLSAFGAYNEQFF.